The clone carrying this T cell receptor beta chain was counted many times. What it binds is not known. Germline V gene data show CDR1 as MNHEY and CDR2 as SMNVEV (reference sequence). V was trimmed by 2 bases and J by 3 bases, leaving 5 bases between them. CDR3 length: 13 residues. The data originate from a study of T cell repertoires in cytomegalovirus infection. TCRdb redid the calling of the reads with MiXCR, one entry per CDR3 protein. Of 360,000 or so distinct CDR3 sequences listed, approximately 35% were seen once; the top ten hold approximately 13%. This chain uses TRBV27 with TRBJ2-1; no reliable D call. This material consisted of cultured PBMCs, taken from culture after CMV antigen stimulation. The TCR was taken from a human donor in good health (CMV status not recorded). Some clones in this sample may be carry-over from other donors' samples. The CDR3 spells CASSLMVYNEQFF. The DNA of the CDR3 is TGTGCCAGCAGTTTAATGGTCTACAATGAGCAGTTCTTC.